This T cell receptor (beta chain) was sequenced during a study of human T cells and chemical hapten exposure (dated by TCRdb to about 2021). In terms of the full investigation: For sensitization, 2% DPC in acetone was applied to a roughly 2 cm by roughly 2 cm area of upper inner arm skin. Patch testing was done on the upper back using Finn chambers containing 0.01% DPC, and results were scored after 6 days according to International Contact Dermatitis Research Group standards. Around 29 alopecia patients provided blood for TCR sequencing at one to four time points (pre-sensitization, 2, 6 and 24 weeks). Alopecia areata with under or over 50% scalp involvement, alopecia totalis and alopecia universalis were represented in the patient cohort, which was mostly female. The libraries were sequenced as a pool, and the TCR yield per sample differed mostly because of small variations in library volumes within the pool. Patients additionally received weekly therapeutic DPC doses to the scalp throughout the approximately 25-week study period. In alopecia patients, the study followed how the peripheral blood TCR repertoire changed in vivo over primary and secondary sensitization to diphenylcyclopropenone (DPC), a hapten. Blood samples were taken from patients before sensitization (week 0) and then at 2, 6 and about 24 weeks after DPC sensitization.

The time point label of this sample denotes: patch test 1, 2 weeks after DPC sensitization. The sample's treatment or condition label, decoded: therapeutic diphenylcyclopropenone sensitization with weekly scalp DPC. At every patch-test visit, the blood draw took place before the patch test was put on. Eligible patients were aged 18 to 70, diagnosed with alopecia, deemed suitable for DPC therapy, and excluded if pregnant. Unfractionated whole blood was collected in Tempus Blood RNA tubes, and total RNA was extracted from that blood. This clonotype showed up many times. It lacks a known antigen. No base quality values were provided; no much bigger clone lies one nucleotide off. According to the germline V gene, CDR1 reads MNHNS and CDR2 reads SASEGT. The cysteine opens and the phenylalanine closes a CDR3 of 14 amino acids. Only the CDR3 part of the read is kept: 42 bases, read in frame from the first base. At the junction V is shortened by 7 bases and J by 0 bases, with 12 bases in between.

Library prep was done by RACE. Sequenced on a NextSeq 500. Library preparation attached unique molecular identifiers to individual cDNA molecules for quantitative, reproducible TCR counting. Each blood RNA sample was used to sequence both TCR alpha and TCR beta chains. For the original study's pipeline: The median number of TCRs per sample was some 100,000, ranging from 23,224 to 690,600. V, J and CDR3 annotation of the TCR reads was carried out using the Decombinator software suite. To make PS versus PT1 abundance plots, every sample was subsampled to the same number of TCRs (28,000). Expanded TCRs were defined as absent before sensitization and observed at least eight times at the 2-week time point. The raw public reads went through TCRdb reprocessing: fastp at Q25, MiXCR clone calling, in-frame beta chains kept. Records with the same CDR3 protein are collapsed into one entry carrying the most frequent genes and DNA. TCRdb's processing, not the authors' own work, is the source of the V and J calls. This sample comprises fewer than 130,000 distinct CDR3 sequences, approximately 10% of them detected only once. Of the sample, around 3.6% falls within the top ten clones.

Beyond this particular receptor, the publication reports: After repeated subsampling, changes were observed in the strength of the expansion versus patch-test correlation and in the threshold at which the correlation became significant. The number of PT1 expanded TCRs positively correlated with patch test score, significant at thresholds 8, 16 and 32 but not 4. No change with DPC sensitization was found in the number of TCRs above 1 in 1000 frequency, and no evidence of global repertoire structure alterations was found. Compared with pre-sensitization or healthy control sets, expanded TCRs formed significantly more large CDR3 similarity clusters, which is consistent with antigen-driven responses. Because every patient had alopecia, a presumed autoimmune disease, the patients' immune response might differ from that of healthy individuals.

The material sequenced was whole blood, taken in connection with sensitization to the hapten diphenylcyclopropenone (DPC). The rearranged segments are TRBV6-1 and TRBJ1-1, and TRBD1 may be the D gene, going by 5 matching bases. This receptor was identified in a woman between 40 and 50 years old with alopecia areata. Some clones in this sample may be carry-over from other donors' samples. The nucleotide sequence is TGTGCCAGCACCTTGACAGACTTGAACACTGAAGCTTTCTTT. It is translated as CASTLTDLNTEAFF.